This TCR beta chain was sequenced for a study of neurological immune-mediated disorders. V shed 3 bases, J shed 6 bases, and the junction held 5 bases outside the gene matches. Germline V gives CDR1 SGHRS, CDR2 YFSETQ. The CDR3 runs to 16 residues. Study-level points and caveats: TCR-beta repertoires seemed private in all groups, with no expanded CDR3 amino acid sequences shared.

This clonotype occurred many times. Its antigen is as yet unknown. TCRdb itself ran the 5' RACE reads through MiXCR, one entry per CDR3 protein. The sample yields more than 20,000 distinct CDR3 sequences, 2% to 2.5% seen once. Sequencing was carried out using PBMCs. The source is a woman in her fifties or sixties with multiple sclerosis. The V and J genes are TRBV5-1 and TRBJ2-2; 13 nucleotides agree with TRBD2. Here the CDR3 reads CASSSGGLAGAGELFF. DNA for the CDR3: TGCGCCAGCAGCTCCGGCGGACTAGCGGGAGCCGGGGAGCTGTTTTTT.